The 17 T cell receptor beta chains presented below share a single source sample, sequenced in a study of blood T cell repertoires in COVID-19. Clones were read by immunoSEQ multiplex PCR, and TCRdb kept only the in-frame ones, dropping some. The profile shows 50,000 to 60,000 clones, 75% to 85% of them singletons. Sample: peripheral blood. These receptor sequences come from a man aged 40-50 years with acute or convalescent COVID-19.

CDR3 sequence reads: CASSATGHNEQYF. The CDR3 nucleotides read TGTGCCAGCAGCGCAACAGGGCACAACGAGCAGTACTTC. The rearrangement links TRBV7-8 to TRBJ2-7; possible D gene TRBD1, 6 bases. V lost 5 bases and J 5 bases, leaving 13 bases between the germline ends. Germline V lookup: CDR1 SGHVS, CDR2 FQNEAQ. CDR3 length equals 13 residues.

In regard to this clone: Other DNA sequences of this sample code for an identical CDR3. The V and J genes are TRBV9 and TRBJ2-5; 8 nucleotides match TRBD1. The V gene's germline CDR1 is SGDLS and CDR2 YYNGEE. V lost 2 bases and J lost 3; bases outside the gene matches: 3. The CDR3 length is 14 residues. DNA of the CDR3: TGTGCCAGCAGCGTCGGACAGGGCGAAGAGACCCAGTACTTC. Translated, it gives CASSVGQGEETQYF.

The chain couples TRBV3-1 (or the pseudogene TRBV3-2) to TRBJ2-7; D unclear. Germline V lookup: CDR1 LGHDT, CDR2 YNNKEL (reference sequence). Trimming took 4 bases from V and 1 from J, leaving 11 bases between them. This CDR3 region has 14 residues. This CDR3 is CASSLPSASYEQYF. The CDR3 DNA is TGTGCCAGCAGCCTGCCCAGCGCATCCTACGAGCAGTACTTC.

In DNA, the CDR3 is TGTGCCAGCAGCCGGCCGGGAGGGTCAGGAAACACCATATATTTT. Its protein product is CASSRPGGSGNTIYF. The chain couples TRBV5-6 to TRBJ1-3, with D unresolved. Germline loops: CDR1 SGHDT, CDR2 YYEEEE. The CDR3 spans 15 residues. V lost 4 bases and J 4 bases, leaving 15 bases between the germline ends. The variable domain in full, with the rest retrieved from reference TRBV5-6 and TRBJ1-3, is DAGVTQSPTHLIKTRGQQVTLRCSPKSGHDTVSWYQQALGQGPQFIFQYYEEEERQRGNFPDRFSGHQFPNYSSELNVNALLLGDSALYLCASSRPGGSGNTIYFGEGSWLTVV.

This clone has a single count. The chain has TRBV2 and TRBJ1-1; the match to TRBD1 covers 7 bases. Germline V gene data show CDR1 as SNHLY and CDR2 as FYNNEI. The CDR3 is 14 residues long. After removal of 7 bases from V and 3 bases from J, the junction contained 8 bases not matched to a gene. The CDR3 here is CASTEQGLHTEAFF. In nucleotides, the CDR3 is TGTGCCAGCACGGAACAGGGGCTGCACACTGAAGCTTTCTTT.

The chain combines TRBV5-4 with TRBJ1-2; 10 bases agree with TRBD1. The J segment lost 5 bases and the V segment lost 9 bases, leaving 13 bases of the junction unmatched. Germline values: CDR1 SGHNT, CDR2 YYREEE (reference sequence). The CDR3 runs 15 residues. The CDR3 sequence is CATRGQGDFWYGYTF. In DNA form, the CDR3 reads TGTGCCACCCGCGGACAGGGGGACTTTTGGTATGGCTACACCTTC.

About this clone itself: Other nucleotide sequences from this sample produce the same CDR3. The chain couples TRBV12-3 or TRBV12-4 to TRBJ1-1; no definite D call. The V end was cut by 2 bases, the J end by 1 base, with 5 bases between. This CDR3 region has 13 residues. The CDR3 sequence is CASSLKQNTEAFF. The CDR3 DNA reads TGTGCCAGCAGTTTAAAGCAGAACACTGAAGCTTTCTTT.

The CDR3 DNA is TGTGCCATCAGTGAGTCGGAGAGGAGGTATGGCTACACCTTC. Residues: CAISESERRYGYTF. J is TRBJ1-2 and V is TRBV10-3; D is ambiguous. V lost 0 bases to trimming and J lost 5 bases, with 10 bases between them. This CDR3 contains 14 residues. Germline V gene data show CDR1 as ENHRY and CDR2 as SYGVKD.

The table lists this clone with a count of one. J is TRBJ1-6 and V is TRBV2; 10 bases map to TRBD1. The CDR3 runs 16 residues. CDR1 SNHLY and CDR2 FYNNEI come from the germline V gene. V gave up 8 bases and J gave up 8 bases; unmatched junction bases: 12. The DNA for the CDR3 is TGTGCCAGCGCTAGACAGGGGGCTTTTGGGGATTCACCCCTCCACTTT. Its translation: CASARQGAFGDSPLHF.

A few counts support this clone. CDR3 nucleotides: TGTGCCAGTAGTAACCGACAGGGACGGGGGACTGAAGCTTTCTTT. Translated, it gives CASSNRQGRGTEAFF. The chain has TRBV19 and TRBJ1-1; 7 nucleotides line up with TRBD1. CDR1 is LNHDA, CDR2 SQIVND, per germline (reference sequence). After removal of 4 bases from V and 5 bases from J, the junction contained 10 bases not matched to a gene. This CDR3 is built from 15 residues. Full variable domain (rest looked up from reference TRBV19 and TRBJ1-1): DGGITQSPKYLFRKEGQNVTLSCEQNLNHDAMYWYRQDPGQGLRLIYYSQIVNDFQKGDIAEGYSVSREKKESFPLTVTSAQKNPTAFYLCASSNRQGRGTEAFFGQGTRLTVV.

The gene calls are TRBV30 and TRBJ1-5, with TRBD1 matching 7 bases. After removal of 8 bases from V and 5 bases from J, the junction contained 6 bases not matched to a gene. CDR3 length: 12 residues. CDR1 and CDR2 from the germline V gene are GTSNPN and SVGIG (reference sequence). The CDR3, as DNA: TGTGCCCTCGGACAGGCTGATCAGCCCCAGCATTTT. Its protein product is CALGQADQPQHF.

The rearrangement uses TRBV5-1 and TRBJ1-6; D unresolved. The CDR3 totals 13 residues. V was pared by 0 bases and J by 7 bases, with 5 bases between. The V gene's germline CDR1 is SGHRS and CDR2 YFSETQ. CDR3 DNA: TGCGCCAGCAGCTTGGGACTAAATTCACCCCTCCACTTT. Protein product: CASSLGLNSPLHF.

The rearrangement joins TRBV19 to TRBJ1-3; the D gene is possibly TRBD1 (5 bases). The germline CDR1 and CDR2 sequences are LNHDA and SQIVND (reference sequence). CDR3 length equals 18 residues. Trimming removed 3 bases from V and 0 bases from J, with 18 bases in between. CDR3 sequence: CASSIPAFGASSGNTIYF. In nucleotides, the CDR3 is TGTGCCAGTAGTATCCCCGCTTTTGGGGCATCCTCTGGAAACACCATATATTTT.

V gene TRBV10-2 combines with J gene TRBJ2-3, with D unresolved. V was pared by 10 bases and J by 0 bases, with 17 bases between. The CDR3 runs 15 residues. The V gene's germline CDR1 is WSHSY and CDR2 SAAADI. The CDR3 nucleotides read TGCGCCACGCAGCAGACCCAAGCGAGCACAGATACGCAGTATTTT. Amino acid sequence: CATQQTQASTDTQYF.

The chain uses TRBV11-2 and TRBJ2-1; 8 bases are a match to TRBD2. The germline V gene encodes CDR1 SGHAT and CDR2 FQNNGV. The ends lost 6 bases at V and 4 bases at J; junction bases unmatched: 8. This CDR3 region has 15 residues. As DNA, the CDR3 is TGTGCCAGCAGGCCCAGCGGGAGACGATACAATGAGCAGTTCTTC. This sequence encodes CASRPSGRRYNEQFF.

The chain combines TRBV5-4 with TRBJ2-3; TRBD2 is a possible D gene (6 bases). CDR1 is SGHNT, CDR2 YYREEE, per germline (reference sequence). The CDR3 spans 15 residues. V lost 4 bases, J lost 0 bases, and 12 bases lay in between. The CDR3 loop reads CASSPPAGSTDTQYF. DNA for the CDR3: TGTGCCAGCAGCCCCCCAGCGGGCAGCACAGATACGCAGTATTTT. The full variable domain, rest sourced from reference TRBV5-4 and TRBJ2-3, is ETGVTQSPTHLIKTRGQQVTLRCSSQSGHNTVSWYQQALGQGPQFIFQYYREEENGRGNFPPRFSGLQFPNYSSELNVNALELDDSALYLCASSPPAGSTDTQYFGPGTRLTVL.

In its sample, this clone was seen once. V gene TRBV3-1 (or the pseudogene TRBV3-2) combines with J gene TRBJ2-4; TRBD1 might be the D (6 bases). The germline gives CDR1 LGHDT, CDR2 YNNKEL (reference sequence). The CDR3 spans 15 residues. Deletions cut 2 bases from V and 0 bases from J, with 8 bases between. The DNA for the CDR3 is TGTGCCAGCAGCCAACGACAGGTAGCCAAAAACATTCAGTACTTC. It encodes CASSQRQVAKNIQYF.